This TCR beta chain was sequenced during a study of T cell changes during pregnancy in multiple sclerosis. Only in-frame clones appear in the TCRdb table, and some are missing; sequencing was by immunoSEQ multiplex PCR. Of approximately 70,000 clones detected, roughly 90% appear once; the ten largest clones hold 0.9%. Germline CDR1 reads SGHTA; CDR2 reads FQGNSA. This CDR3 has 12 residues. The V end was cut by 5 bases, the J end by 8 bases, with 10 bases between. The source is a female donor in good health, enrolled as a control in a pregnancy study. The rearrangement links TRBV7-2 to TRBJ2-1; D remains ambiguous. Material: peripheral blood, obtained in the first trimester of pregnancy. CDR3 region: CASSPSFHEQFF. CDR3 bases: TGTGCCAGCAGCCCTAGTTTCCATGAGCAGTTCTTC.